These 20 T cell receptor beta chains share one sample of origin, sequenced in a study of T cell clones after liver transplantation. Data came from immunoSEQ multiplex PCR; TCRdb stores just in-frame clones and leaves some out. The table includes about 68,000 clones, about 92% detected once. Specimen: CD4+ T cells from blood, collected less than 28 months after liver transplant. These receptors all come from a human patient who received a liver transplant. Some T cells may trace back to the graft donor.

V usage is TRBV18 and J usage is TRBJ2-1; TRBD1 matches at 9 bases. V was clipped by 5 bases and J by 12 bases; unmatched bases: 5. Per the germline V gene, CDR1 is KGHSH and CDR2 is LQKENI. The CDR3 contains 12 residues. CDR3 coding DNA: TGTGCCAGCTCAAGGACAGGGGATGGGCAGTTCTTC. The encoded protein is CASSRTGDGQFF.

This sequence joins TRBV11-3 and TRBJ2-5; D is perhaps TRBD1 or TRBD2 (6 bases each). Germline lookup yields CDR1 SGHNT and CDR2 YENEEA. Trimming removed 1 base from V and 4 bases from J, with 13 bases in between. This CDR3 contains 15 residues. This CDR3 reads CASSLAQGGGETQYF. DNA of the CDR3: TGTGCCAGCAGCTTAGCACAGGGAGGAGGAGAGACCCAGTACTTC.

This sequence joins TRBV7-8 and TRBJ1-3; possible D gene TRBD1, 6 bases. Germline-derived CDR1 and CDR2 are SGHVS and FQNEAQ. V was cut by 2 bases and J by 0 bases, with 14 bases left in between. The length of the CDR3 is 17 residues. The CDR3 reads CASSLPLLQGSGNTIYF. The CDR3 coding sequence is TGTGCCAGCAGCTTACCGCTCCTACAGGGCTCTGGAAACACCATATATTTT.

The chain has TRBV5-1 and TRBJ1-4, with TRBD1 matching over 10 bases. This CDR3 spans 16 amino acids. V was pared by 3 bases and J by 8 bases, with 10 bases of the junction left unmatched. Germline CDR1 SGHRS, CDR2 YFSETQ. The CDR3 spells CASSSSRTGGKEKLFF. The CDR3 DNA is TGCGCCAGCAGCTCCTCACGGACAGGGGGGAAGGAAAAACTGTTTTTT. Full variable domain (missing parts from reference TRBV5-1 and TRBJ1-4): KAGVTQTPRYLIKTRGQQVTLSCSPISGHRSVSWYQQTPGQGLQFLFEYFSETQRNKGNFPGRFSGRQFSNSRSEMNVSTLELGDSALYLCASSSSRTGGKEKLFFGSGTQLSVL.

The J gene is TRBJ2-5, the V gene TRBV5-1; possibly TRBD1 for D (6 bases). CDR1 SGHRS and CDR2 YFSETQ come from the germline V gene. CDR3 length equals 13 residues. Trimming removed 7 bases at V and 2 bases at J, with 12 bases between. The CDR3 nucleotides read TGCGCCAGCTCACGAGGGGGTCAAGAGACCCAGTACTTC. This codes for CASSRGGQETQYF. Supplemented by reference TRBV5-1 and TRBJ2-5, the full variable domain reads KAGVTQTPRYLIKTRGQQVTLSCSPISGHRSVSWYQQTPGQGLQFLFEYFSETQRNKGNFPGRFSGRQFSNSRSEMNVSTLELGDSALYLCASSRGGQETQYFGPGTRLLVL.

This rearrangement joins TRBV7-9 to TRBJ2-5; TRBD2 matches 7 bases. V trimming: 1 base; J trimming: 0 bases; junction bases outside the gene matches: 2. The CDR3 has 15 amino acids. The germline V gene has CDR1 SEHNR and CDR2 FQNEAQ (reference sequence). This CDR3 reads CASSLGLADQETQYF. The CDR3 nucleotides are TGTGCCAGCAGCTTAGGCCTAGCGGACCAAGAGACCCAGTACTTC.

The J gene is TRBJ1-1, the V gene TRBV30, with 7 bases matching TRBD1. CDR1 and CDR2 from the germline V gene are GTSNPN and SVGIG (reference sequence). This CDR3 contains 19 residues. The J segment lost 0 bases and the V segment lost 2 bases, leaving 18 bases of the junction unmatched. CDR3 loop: CAWSPTIFRQGPLNTEAFF. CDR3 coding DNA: TGTGCCTGGAGTCCAACTATATTTCGACAGGGACCCTTGAACACTGAAGCTTTCTTT.

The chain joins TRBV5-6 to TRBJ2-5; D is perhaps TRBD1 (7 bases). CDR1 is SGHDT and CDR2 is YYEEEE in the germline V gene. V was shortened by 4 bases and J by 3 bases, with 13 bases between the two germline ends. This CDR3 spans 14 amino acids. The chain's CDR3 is CASSRQGLKETQYF. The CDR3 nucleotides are TGTGCCAGCAGCCGACAGGGACTCAAAGAGACCCAGTACTTC.

CDR3 coding DNA: TGTGCCAGCACCCCGGGGGGGCAAGAGACCCAGTACTTC. Encoded protein: CASTPGGQETQYF. This rearrangement joins TRBV6-1 to TRBJ2-5, with 8 bases fitting TRBD2. Germline V lookup: CDR1 MNHNS, CDR2 SASEGT. V was pared by 7 bases and J by 2 bases, with 3 bases of the junction left unmatched. This CDR3 has 13 residues.

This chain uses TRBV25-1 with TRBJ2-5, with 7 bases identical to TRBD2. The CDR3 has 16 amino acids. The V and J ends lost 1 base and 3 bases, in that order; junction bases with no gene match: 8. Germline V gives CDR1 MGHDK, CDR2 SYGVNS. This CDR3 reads CASSEFSGGFEETQYF. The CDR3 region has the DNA TGTGCCAGCAGTGAATTTTCGGGAGGATTTGAAGAGACCCAGTACTTC. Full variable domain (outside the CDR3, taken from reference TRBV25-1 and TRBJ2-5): EADIYQTPRYLVIGTGKKITLECSQTMGHDKMYWYQQDPGMELHLIHYSYGVNSTEKGDLSSESTVSRIRTEHFPLTLESARPSHTSQYLCASSEFSGGFEETQYFGPGTRLLVL.

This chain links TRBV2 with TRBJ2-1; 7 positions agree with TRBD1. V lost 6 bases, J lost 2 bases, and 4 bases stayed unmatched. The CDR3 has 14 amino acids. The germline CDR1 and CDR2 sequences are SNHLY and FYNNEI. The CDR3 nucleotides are TGTGCCAGCAGGGGGACAGCTACCTACAATGAGCAGTTCTTC. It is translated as CASRGTATYNEQFF.

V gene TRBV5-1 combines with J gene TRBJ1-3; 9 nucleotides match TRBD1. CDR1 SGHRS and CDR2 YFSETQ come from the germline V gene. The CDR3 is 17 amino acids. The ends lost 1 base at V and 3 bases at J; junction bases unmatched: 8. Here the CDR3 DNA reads TGCGCCAGCAGCTTGATTGGGGGACAGGGAAATGGAAACACCATATATTTT. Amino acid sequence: CASSLIGGQGNGNTIYF.

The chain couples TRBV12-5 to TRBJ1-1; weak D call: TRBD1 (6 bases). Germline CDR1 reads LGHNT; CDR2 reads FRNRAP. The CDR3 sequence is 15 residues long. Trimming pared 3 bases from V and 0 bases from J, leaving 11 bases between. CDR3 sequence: CASGFPTGVNTEAFF. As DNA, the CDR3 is TGTGCTAGTGGTTTCCCGACAGGCGTGAACACTGAAGCTTTCTTT.

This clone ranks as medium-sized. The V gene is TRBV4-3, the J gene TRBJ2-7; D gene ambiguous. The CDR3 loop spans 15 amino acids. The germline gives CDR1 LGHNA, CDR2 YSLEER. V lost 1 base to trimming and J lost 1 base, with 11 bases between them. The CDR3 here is CASSQGFSPSYEQYF. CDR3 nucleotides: TGCGCCAGCAGCCAAGGATTTTCCCCTTCCTACGAGCAGTACTTC.

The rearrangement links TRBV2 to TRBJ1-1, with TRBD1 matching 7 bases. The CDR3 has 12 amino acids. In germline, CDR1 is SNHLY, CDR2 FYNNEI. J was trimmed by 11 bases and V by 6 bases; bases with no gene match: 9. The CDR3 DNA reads TGTGCCAGCAGAGAGACAGGGCCGGACGCTTTCTTT. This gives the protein CASRETGPDAFF. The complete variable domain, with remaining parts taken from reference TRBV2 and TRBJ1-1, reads EPEVTQTPSHQVTQMGQEVILRCVPISNHLYFYWYRQILGQKVEFLVSFYNNEISEKSEIFDDQFSVERPDGSNFTLKIRSTKLEDSAMYFCASRETGPDAFFGQGTRLTVV.

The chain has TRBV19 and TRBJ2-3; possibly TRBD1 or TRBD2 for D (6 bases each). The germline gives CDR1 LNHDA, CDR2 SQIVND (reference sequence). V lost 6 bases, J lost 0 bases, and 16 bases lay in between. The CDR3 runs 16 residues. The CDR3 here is CASREGQRFSTDTQYF. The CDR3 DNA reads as TGTGCCAGTAGGGAGGGACAACGTTTTAGCACAGATACGCAGTATTTT.

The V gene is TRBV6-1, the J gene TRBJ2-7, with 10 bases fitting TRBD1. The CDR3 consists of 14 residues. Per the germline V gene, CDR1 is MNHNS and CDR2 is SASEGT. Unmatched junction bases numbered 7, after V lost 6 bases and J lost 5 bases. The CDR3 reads CASSKDRGLNEQYF. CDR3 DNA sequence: TGTGCCAGCAGCAAAGACAGGGGGCTCAACGAGCAGTACTTC.

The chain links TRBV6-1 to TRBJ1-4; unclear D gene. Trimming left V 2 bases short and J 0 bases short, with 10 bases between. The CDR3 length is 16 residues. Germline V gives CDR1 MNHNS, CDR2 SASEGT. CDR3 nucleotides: TGTGCCAGCAGTGAACTTGGCGGCACAACTAATGAAAAACTGTTTTTT. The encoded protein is CASSELGGTTNEKLFF.

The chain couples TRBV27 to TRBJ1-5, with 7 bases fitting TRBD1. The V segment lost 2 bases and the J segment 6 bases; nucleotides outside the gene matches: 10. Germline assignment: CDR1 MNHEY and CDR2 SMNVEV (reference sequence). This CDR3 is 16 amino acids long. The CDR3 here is CASSLTGTVVGQPQHF. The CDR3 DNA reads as TGTGCCAGCAGTTTAACTGGGACAGTAGTGGGTCAGCCCCAGCATTTT.

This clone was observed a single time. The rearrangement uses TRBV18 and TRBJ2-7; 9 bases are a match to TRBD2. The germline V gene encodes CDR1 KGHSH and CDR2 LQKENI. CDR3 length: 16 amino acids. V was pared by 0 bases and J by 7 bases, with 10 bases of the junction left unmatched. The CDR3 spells CASSPPGLASGWEQYF. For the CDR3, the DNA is TGTGCCAGCTCACCACCGGGACTAGCTTCGGGGTGGGAGCAGTACTTC.